The next 30 T cell receptor beta chains were all read from a single sample in a study of technical replicates of blood from several donors. Produced via immunoSEQ multiplex PCR; TCRdb's table is partial and in-frame only. The repertoire holds 55,000 to 65,000 clones, with roughly 90% as singletons. Input material: PBMCs. These receptors were taken from a human donor in good health. Some clones in this sample may be carry-over from other donors' samples.

The genes are TRBV4-2 and TRBJ2-2, with 8 bases aligning to TRBD1. V was pared by 6 bases and J by 1 base, with 4 bases of the junction left unmatched. Germline values: CDR1 LGHNA, CDR2 YNFKEQ. The CDR3 has 15 residues. CDR3 DNA: TGTGCCAGCAGGCTCGGACAGGGGAACACCGGGGAGCTGTTTTTT. Translating it yields CASRLGQGNTGELFF.

The rearrangement joins TRBV2 to TRBJ2-1; the match to TRBD2 covers 13 bases. Losses at the gene ends were 2 bases for V and 6 bases for J; bases not matched to a gene: 7. Germline-derived CDR1 and CDR2 are SNHLY and FYNNEI. This CDR3 contains 17 residues. CDR3 in amino acids: CASSERGLAGAGNEQFF. The CDR3 region has the DNA TGTGCCAGCAGTGAAAGAGGACTAGCGGGAGCCGGCAATGAGCAGTTCTTC.

The rearrangement joins TRBV5-1 to TRBJ2-7; D unresolved. The V gene's germline CDR1 is SGHRS and CDR2 YFSETQ. V was shortened by 1 base and J by 3 bases, with 8 bases between the two germline ends. CDR3 size: 13 residues. The CDR3 sequence: CASSLNSGYEQYF. CDR3 in DNA: TGCGCCAGCAGCTTGAATTCAGGCTACGAGCAGTACTTC.

The chain is built from TRBV5-6 and TRBJ1-3; tentative D call: TRBD1 (6 bases). The CDR3 consists of 14 residues. In germline, CDR1 is SGHDT, CDR2 YYEEEE. V was clipped by 1 base and J by 4 bases, with 9 bases between them. CDR3 residues: CASSLQGLGNTIYF. The CDR3 DNA reads TGTGCCAGCAGCTTGCAGGGGTTGGGAAACACCATATATTTT.

This clone came up once. The chain couples TRBV5-1 to TRBJ1-2; 7 nucleotides align to TRBD1. CDR3 length: 14 amino acids. CDR1 is SGHRS and CDR2 is YFSETQ in the germline V gene. The ends lost 4 bases at V and 7 bases at J; junction bases unmatched: 10. In DNA form, the CDR3 reads TGCGCCAGCAGCCCTCGACAGGGAGTAAGTGGCTACACCTTC. It specifies CASSPRQGVSGYTF.

The chain carries TRBV6-6 and TRBJ1-1; 9 bases match TRBD1. Germline CDR1 is MNHNY and CDR2 is SVGAGI (reference sequence). The length of the CDR3 is 13 residues. The trim removed 7 bases at V and 5 bases at J, leaving 5 bases unmatched. The CDR3 region has the DNA TGTGCCAGCACCGGACAGGGGTCTACTGAAGCTTTCTTT. This sequence encodes CASTGQGSTEAFF.

This clone was detected once. CDR3 loop: CAWGFSGGKAFF. In nucleotides, the CDR3 is TGTGCCTGGGGGTTTTCGGGGGGGAAGGCTTTCTTT. This sequence joins TRBV7-2 and TRBJ1-1, with D perhaps TRBD1 (5 bases). The length of the CDR3 is 12 residues. The V gene lost 11 bases and the J gene lost 11 bases, with 21 bases spanning the gap. Germline lookup yields CDR1 SGHTA and CDR2 FQGNSA.

The chain links TRBV13 to TRBJ2-7; D might be TRBD1 (5 bases). Germline loops: CDR1 PRHDT, CDR2 FYEKMQ (reference sequence). This CDR3 contains 14 residues. V lost 5 bases to trimming and J lost 3 bases, with 14 bases between them. CDR3 bases: TGTGCCAGCAGCCTACCCGCTCAGGGCTACGAGCAGTACTTC. This gives the protein CASSLPAQGYEQYF. Combining the CDR3 with reference TRBV13 and TRBJ2-7 gives the whole variable domain AAGVIQSPRHLIKEKRETATLKCYPIPRHDTVYWYQQGPGQDPQFLISFYEKMQSDKGSIPDRFSAQQFSDYHSELNMSSLELGDSALYFCASSLPAQGYEQYFGPGTRLTVT.

V is TRBV18 and J is TRBJ1-1, with 12 bases lining up with TRBD1. This CDR3 is 18 amino acids long. Per the germline V gene, CDR1 is KGHSH and CDR2 is LQKENI. The junction had 7 bases not matched to a gene; V was cut back by 2 bases and J by 0 bases. The CDR3 nucleotides are TGTGCCAGCTCACCATTCCGGGACAGGGGGCGCATGAACACTGAAGCTTTCTTT. Amino acid sequence: CASSPFRDRGRMNTEAFF.

This clone was detected a few times. This chain connects TRBV10-1 to TRBJ1-1; D perhaps matches TRBD1 (6 bases). Trimming left V 8 bases short and J 11 bases short, with 21 bases between. The CDR3 totals 13 residues. CDR1 and CDR2 (germline): WNHNN, SYGVQD (reference sequence). CDR3 nucleotides: TGCGCCAGCCCCGAGAGTAGGGTCCAGGGGGCTTTCTTT. Protein product: CASPESRVQGAFF.

V is TRBV7-2 and J is TRBJ2-1; D possibly corresponds to TRBD2 (5 bases). Trimming took 3 bases from V and 7 from J, leaving 10 bases between them. The V gene's germline CDR1 is SGHTA and CDR2 FQGNSA. The CDR3 runs to 13 residues. This chain's CDR3 is CASSFYTGNEQFF. CDR3 DNA: TGTGCCAGCAGCTTCTATACGGGAAATGAGCAGTTCTTC.

This clone was counted a single time. The genes are TRBV5-1 and TRBJ1-5; TRBD1 agrees at 8 bases. The CDR3 covers 17 residues. CDR1 is SGHRS and CDR2 is YFSETQ in the germline V gene. Trimming removed 2 bases from V and 3 bases from J; junction bases left unmatched: 10. The DNA for the CDR3 is TGCGCCAGCAGCTTTAACGTTAACAGGGGGGTCAATCAGCCCCAGCATTTT. Its protein product is CASSFNVNRGVNQPQHF. Combining the CDR3 with reference TRBV5-1 and TRBJ1-5 gives the whole variable domain KAGVTQTPRYLIKTRGQQVTLSCSPISGHRSVSWYQQTPGQGLQFLFEYFSETQRNKGNFPGRFSGRQFSNSRSEMNVSTLELGDSALYLCASSFNVNRGVNQPQHFGDGTRLSIL.

The CDR3 here is CASSYRLASRENPYEQYF. CDR3 nucleotides: TGCGCCAGCAGCTACCGACTAGCGAGCCGCGAAAACCCCTACGAGCAGTACTTC. The chain employs TRBV5-1 and TRBJ2-7; 8 bases map to TRBD2. The germline gives CDR1 SGHRS, CDR2 YFSETQ. V shed 3 bases and J 2 bases; nucleotides not matched to a gene: 16. The CDR3 sequence is 18 residues long. The full variable domain, with the rest looked up from reference TRBV5-1 and TRBJ2-7, is KAGVTQTPRYLIKTRGQQVTLSCSPISGHRSVSWYQQTPGQGLQFLFEYFSETQRNKGNFPGRFSGRQFSNSRSEMNVSTLELGDSALYLCASSYRLASRENPYEQYFGPGTRLTVT.

The chain employs TRBV12-1 and TRBJ2-7; TRBD2, as called in the table, went unchecked against the DNA. TRBV12-1 is described as a pseudogene. The CDR3 spans 12 residues. This CDR3 reads CASSFGGLEQYF. DNA of the CDR3: TGTGCCAGCAGCTTTGGCGGCCTCGAGCAGTACTTC.

The chain joins TRBV5-5 to TRBJ2-7; 8 bases are a match to TRBD2. The V segment lost 2 bases and the J segment 4 bases; nucleotides outside the gene matches: 8. The CDR3 is 15 amino acids. In germline, CDR1 is SGHKS, CDR2 YYEKEE (reference sequence). Written as DNA, the CDR3 is TGTGCCAGCAGCTTTATCGCGGGGGGCGTATACGAGCAGTACTTC. It codes for CASSFIAGGVYEQYF.

V usage is TRBV6-5 and J usage is TRBJ2-7, with 7 bases that match TRBD2. The CDR3 sequence is 16 residues long. CDR1 is MNHEY and CDR2 is SVGAGI in the germline V gene. The V and J ends lost 3 bases and 4 bases, in that order; junction bases with no gene match: 12. CDR3 sequence: CASSYRGEPYRYEQYF. The CDR3 DNA is TGTGCCAGCAGTTATCGGGGGGAGCCCTATCGTTACGAGCAGTACTTC.

This clone was observed a single time. CDR3 nucleotides: TGTGCCAGCAGTGAAGCGCTTCGGGGGGCCGGGGAAGCTTTCTTT. Its translation is CASSEALRGAGEAFF. This chain connects TRBV2 to TRBJ1-1; D is perhaps TRBD1 (6 bases). Trimming removed 0 bases at V and 8 bases at J, with 16 bases between. The CDR3 is 15 amino acids. Per germline, CDR1 SNHLY and CDR2 FYNNEI. Full variable domain (missing parts from reference TRBV2 and TRBJ1-1): EPEVTQTPSHQVTQMGQEVILRCVPISNHLYFYWYRQILGQKVEFLVSFYNNEISEKSEIFDDQFSVERPDGSNFTLKIRSTKLEDSAMYFCASSEALRGAGEAFFGQGTRLTVV.

The rearrangement uses TRBV7-9 and TRBJ1-6; a possible D gene is TRBD1 (6 bases). Germline assignment: CDR1 SEHNR and CDR2 FQNEAQ (reference sequence). CDR3 size: 15 residues. V lost 5 bases, J lost 7 bases, and 15 bases lay in between. CDR3 sequence (DNA): TGTGCCAGCAGCCCTTACAGGGATCACAATTCACCCCTCCACTTT. This translates into CASSPYRDHNSPLHF.

This sequence joins TRBV4-1 and TRBJ2-1; TRBD2 matches at 8 bases. CDR1 MGHRA and CDR2 YSYEKL come from the germline V gene. After removal of 1 base from V and 2 bases from J, the junction contained 1 base not matched to a gene. This CDR3 is 15 amino acids long. The CDR3 DNA is TGCGCCAGCAGCCAAGGTAGCGGGGCCTACAATGAGCAGTTCTTC. Translating it yields CASSQGSGAYNEQFF.

The chain carries TRBV7-9 and TRBJ2-1; TRBD2 matches at 8 bases. J gave up 4 bases and V 4 bases, and 6 bases lay outside the gene matches. The CDR3 loop spans 15 amino acids. CDR1 is SEHNR and CDR2 is FQNEAQ in the germline V gene (reference sequence). CDR3 sequence (DNA): TGTGCCAGCAGCTACCTCGAGCGGGGGTACAATGAGCAGTTCTTC. It is translated as CASSYLERGYNEQFF.

The chain links TRBV9 to TRBJ2-1, with 8 bases fitting TRBD2. CDR3 length equals 13 residues. Germline values: CDR1 SGDLS, CDR2 YYNGEE. V trimming: 3 bases; J trimming: 4 bases; junction bases outside the gene matches: 0. CDR3 amino acids: CASSAGGYNEQFF. The CDR3, as DNA: TGTGCCAGCAGCGCGGGGGGGTACAATGAGCAGTTCTTC.

J is TRBJ2-7 and V is TRBV6-9; D gene unclear. Germline V gene sequence: CDR1 MNHGY, CDR2 SVAAGI. V lost 4 bases and J lost 3, with 10 bases in between. The CDR3 is 13 residues long. The CDR3 sequence is CASSFSRGYEQYF. For the CDR3, the DNA is TGTGCCAGCAGTTTCTCTAGAGGCTACGAGCAGTACTTC.

CDR3 DNA sequence: TGTGCTAGTGGTTTCCAAGCGGGGGGGCTTAACACCGGGGAGCTGTTTTTT. It codes for CASGFQAGGLNTGELFF. The chain carries TRBV12-5 and TRBJ2-2, with TRBD2 matching over 10 bases. Trimming took 3 bases from V and 2 from J; bases not matched to a gene: 6. Looked up from germline, CDR1 is LGHNT and CDR2 is FRNRAP. The CDR3 extends over 17 amino acids.

The chain couples TRBV7-2 to TRBJ1-1, with D tentatively TRBD1 (5 bases). This CDR3 spans 14 amino acids. V was trimmed by 2 bases and J by 0 bases, leaving 7 bases between them. The V gene's germline CDR1 is SGHTA and CDR2 FQGNSA. Written as DNA, the CDR3 is TGTGCCAGCAGCTTAAGACAGCTGAACACTGAAGCTTTCTTT. It encodes CASSLRQLNTEAFF. The full variable domain, with the rest looked up from reference TRBV7-2 and TRBJ1-1, is GAGVSQSPSNKVTEKGKDVELRCDPISGHTALYWYRQSLGQGLEFLIYFQGNSAPDKSGLPSDRFSAERTGGSVSTLTIQRTQQEDSAVYLCASSLRQLNTEAFFGQGTRLTVV.

Of note for this clone: The germline gene is not matched at one end of the junction; a read error may be the cause. This chain uses TRBV6-9 with TRBJ1-2, with 9 bases fitting TRBD1. Germline-derived CDR1 and CDR2 are MNHGY and SVAAGI. This CDR3 comprises 11 residues. CDR3 protein: CASSSDRGNDF. The CDR3 coding sequence is TGTGCCAGCAGTTCGGACAGGGGAAATGACTTC.

The J gene is TRBJ1-2, the V gene TRBV6-6; perhaps TRBD1 as D (5 bases). The CDR3 sequence is 13 residues long. Germline-derived CDR1 and CDR2 are MNHNY and SVGAGI (reference sequence). V lost 5 bases to trimming and J lost 8 bases, with 15 bases between them. In DNA form, the CDR3 reads TGTGCCAGCAGTCCACAGGATGTGAGGGGCTACACCTTC. It yields the protein CASSPQDVRGYTF.

This clone is a singleton in its sample. The rearrangement uses TRBV2 and TRBJ1-1, with a tentative D call TRBD1 (5 bases). CDR3 length: 15 amino acids. With 5 bases removed from V and 0 bases from J, the gap between germline ends came to 13 bases. CDR1 and CDR2 from the germline V gene are SNHLY and FYNNEI. Written as DNA, the CDR3 is TGTGCCAGCAGTCCTAGGGGCATTATGAACACTGAAGCTTTCTTT. Its translation is CASSPRGIMNTEAFF.

This clone has a handful of counts. The chain carries TRBV4-1 and TRBJ1-1; no clear D gene. The germline V gene has CDR1 MGHRA and CDR2 YSYEKL. Trimming pared 4 bases from V and 4 bases from J, leaving 10 bases between. The CDR3 length is 13 residues. The CDR3 is CASSLREGTEAFF. In DNA form, the CDR3 reads TGCGCCAGCAGCCTGCGGGAGGGCACTGAAGCTTTCTTT.

V is TRBV4-3 and J is TRBJ2-2; the match to TRBD2 covers 7 bases. Germline V gene data show CDR1 as LGHNA and CDR2 as YSLEER. J gave up 4 bases and V 1 base, and 0 bases lay outside the gene matches. The CDR3 has 14 amino acids. The CDR3 loop is CASSQGGGTGELFF. CDR3 DNA sequence: TGCGCCAGCAGCCAAGGCGGGGGCACCGGGGAGCTGTTTTTT.

Here the CDR3 DNA reads TGTGCCAGCTCACCTCTCCCGACAGTCGACTATGGCTACACCTTC. Translation gives CASSPLPTVDYGYTF. The chain employs TRBV18 and TRBJ1-2; tentatively, D is TRBD1 (5 bases). Germline V gene data show CDR1 as KGHSH and CDR2 as LQKENI. This CDR3 spans 15 amino acids. The V end was cut by 3 bases, the J end by 3 bases, with 14 bases between.